The TCR beta chain described here comes from a study of shared clonotypes between healthy human individuals (TCRdb year 2020). For the study in its entirety: The cohort comprised two women and a few men aged 18 to 49 years. To increase sequencing depth and limit assay-specific biases, TCR repertoire library preparation and sequencing were carried out by different laboratories using diverse techniques. Leukapheresis yielded between about 0.8 and 9.5 billion PBMCs per donor. For each donor, CD4 naive and CD4 memory were each given three plates, CD8 naive was given two plates, and CD8 memory was given one plate. To estimate repertoire size and how much clonotype sharing occurs between individuals, the study deeply sequenced the blood TCR repertoires of 5 or 6 healthy adults.

Comments on this clone: The target of this receptor is not known. Base-call qualities are not available, and no considerably larger clone is one nucleotide away.

From the cysteine up to the phenylalanine, the CDR3 has a length of 16 residues. The read is trimmed to its CDR3 DNA, 48 bases read in frame from base 1. V is pared back by 2 bases and J by 0 bases, with 14 bases lying between the germline termini. From a lookup of the germline V gene, CDR1 and CDR2 are SGHVS and FNYEAQ. CD8 naive samples consisted of CD45RO-negative cells that were positively selected for CCR7, yielding a CD45RA+CCR7+ population without TemRA cells. The donors were healthy, HIV-negative adults with no recently reported acute infections or vaccinations. All donors were Caucasian adults living in Nashville, Tennessee, USA. Blood was obtained by leukapheresis, after which PBMCs were separated by Ficoll-Histopaque density gradient centrifugation and cryopreserved in liquid nitrogen vapor phase. Analytical flow cytometry was used to check the purity and quantity of each magnetically sorted T cell population. From each sorted fraction, genomic DNA was isolated and quantified by UV absorbance on a Nanodrop 2000c.

Using the deep immunoSEQ assay, TCR CDR3 regions were amplified from genomic DNA by multiplex PCR. Extracted genomic DNA from each cell subset was distributed evenly across all wells of several immunoSEQ 96-well plates, and each plate was treated as a replicate. For sorted subsets, roughly 200 ng genomic DNA, equal to tens of thousands of T cell genomes, was loaded into each replicate PCR. The purified libraries were quantified using a Qubit 3.0 fluorometer, sized with a Bioanalyzer 2100, and then quantified again using the KAPA Library Quantification kit. Every immunoSEQ 96-well plate was sequenced on a separate single-read 150-cycle Illumina NextSeq 550 flow cell. From the authors' description of their analysis: Because only junctional sequences without quality scores were contained in the immunoSEQ output, filtering matching that applied to full-length reads could not be performed. Sequences were annotated with PyIR, a Python wrapper for IgBLAST v1.9, and V/J genes and CDR3 were assigned using IMGT germline references. Reads were filtered out if the reads had weak V/J assignments (E-value above 1e-6), no CDR3, stop codons, out-of-frame junctions, or ambiguous translated residues. V3J clonotypes were defined as sequences sharing the same inferred V gene, J gene, and CDR3 amino acid sequence. The percentage overlap between two repertoires was calculated by dividing the number of shared unique clonotypes by the size of the smaller repertoire. Richness of each repertoire was evaluated using RTK rarefaction, the Chao1 estimator, and Recon v2.1 estimates of unobserved clonotypes. Generation probabilities for all TCRbeta clonotypes obtained by the gDNA method from four donors were computed using OLGA. The source is immuneACCESS, and TCRdb retained only in-frame sequences with V and J called. Part of the clones is not carried over; for the studies checked, unresolved V genes explain less than half of this, and the remainder is unexplained. D and trimming come from the DNA, and the V and J calls and clone size come from that table. Here the sample has around 610,000 clones; approximately 96% occur a single time. Jointly, the top ten make up roughly 0.1% of the sample.

Results the study describes overall, beyond this receptor: The small number of donors limited the genetic and exposure-history diversity represented. Even with the large sequencing depth, rarefaction of the sorted-subset datasets indicated that sequencing was incomplete. Compared with non-shared clonotypes, clonotypes shared by all four sorted-subset donors had higher generation probabilities. Only blood was sampled, and tissue TCR repertoires likely differ from those in blood. Across several donors, 5% to 6% of naive CD4, approximately 4% of naive CD8, under 2.5% of memory CD4, and under 0.45% of memory CD8 clonotypes were shared. Estimated clonotype richness was generally larger for naive than for memory subsets. Pairwise subsampling indicated that sequencing depth was expected to affect the degree of clonotype sharing among donors.

The source is a woman in her thirties in good health. The source material was naive CD8+ T cells sorted from blood. What this sample's cell subset or site label stands for: CD45RA+CCR7+. The chain couples TRBV7-6 to TRBJ2-7; the D gene is tentatively TRBD1 or TRBD2, each matching 5 bases. The DNA sequence is given as TGTGCCAGCAGCTTAAGGAACCCAGGGAGCTCCTACGAGCAGTACTTC. Its amino acids are CASSLRNPGSSYEQYF.